The 27 T cell receptor beta chains in this list originate from one sample, sequenced in a study of T cell repertoires in cytomegalovirus infection. These TCRs are of unknown antigen specificity. TCRdb analysed the reads with MiXCR anew, one entry per CDR3 protein. The data contain under 850,000 distinct CDR3 sequences, 30% to 40% of them singletons. The sample here was cultured PBMCs, taken from culture after CMV antigen stimulation. The receptors come from a human donor in good health (CMV status not recorded). Some clones in this sample may be carry-over from other donors' samples.

The rearrangement links TRBV4-1 to TRBJ1-6; maybe TRBD1 (6 bases). The CDR3 is made up of 17 amino acids. Trimming pared 6 bases from V and 1 base from J, leaving 16 bases between. Germline CDR1 and CDR2: MGHRA and YSYEKL. This CDR3 reads CASRKTGRRSYNSPLHF. The CDR3 DNA follows: TGCGCCAGCAGGAAGACAGGTCGCAGGTCCTATAATTCACCCCTCCACTTT.

The chain is built from TRBV24-1 and TRBJ1-1; tentative D call: TRBD1 (6 bases). Germline CDR1 and CDR2: KGHDR and SFDVKD. V shed 5 bases and J shed 3 bases, with 9 bases lying between them. CDR3 length equals 13 residues. CDR3 sequence: CATSAPGDTEAFF. CDR3 in DNA: TGTGCCACCAGTGCTCCAGGGGACACTGAAGCTTTCTTT.

This clonotype came up a few times. The chain carries TRBV7-8 and TRBJ2-7; TRBD2 aligns across 12 bases. The junction had 6 bases not matched to a gene; V was cut back by 0 bases and J by 6 bases. The CDR3 has 16 residues. CDR1 and CDR2 from the germline V gene are SGHVS and FQNEAQ. The CDR3 reads CASSLAPSGRGSEQYF. In nucleotides, the CDR3 is TGTGCCAGCAGCTTAGCACCTAGCGGGAGGGGGAGCGAGCAGTACTTC.

This clonotype was detected ten times or more. The V call is TRBV6-1, the J call TRBJ1-3; D gene ambiguous. Germline values: CDR1 MNHNS, CDR2 SASEGT. Trimming pared 6 bases from V and 1 base from J, leaving 4 bases between. The CDR3 is made up of 12 amino acids. This CDR3 is CASRQSGNTIYF. CDR3 coding DNA: TGTGCCAGCAGACAGTCTGGAAACACCATATATTTT.

This clonotype was counted at least ten times. The genes are TRBV7-2 and TRBJ2-1; the D gene is possibly TRBD2 (6 bases). This CDR3 contains 17 residues. V was clipped by 4 bases and J by 4 bases, with 20 bases between them. Germline V gene sequence: CDR1 SGHTA, CDR2 FQGNSA. The CDR3 loop is CASSSPVISGIYNEQFF. The CDR3 nucleotides are TGTGCCAGCAGCTCGCCCGTGATTAGCGGAATATACAATGAGCAGTTCTTC.

This clonotype was counted a few times. The V and J genes are TRBV7-2 and TRBJ2-5, with D possibly being TRBD1 (5 bases). This CDR3 spans 14 amino acids. Germline-derived CDR1 and CDR2 are SGHTA and FQGNSA. The V and J ends lost 5 bases and 2 bases respectively, with 12 bases between them. CDR3: CASSPRVAQETQYF. The CDR3 DNA reads as TGTGCCAGCAGCCCCAGGGTCGCGCAAGAGACCCAGTACTTC.

The table lists this clonotype with a count of one. V usage is TRBV27 and J usage is TRBJ1-5, with no clear D. This CDR3 is 13 amino acids long. From germline, CDR1 is MNHEY and CDR2 SMNVEV (reference sequence). V lost 6 bases and J lost 7, with 13 bases in between. CDR3 sequence (DNA): TGTGCCAGCAGACAAATATTGGGGCAGCCCCAGCATTTT. Translation: CASRQILGQPQHF.

This chain joins TRBV3-1 and TRBJ1-4; 9 nucleotides align to TRBD1. The CDR3 length is 19 residues. Germline values: CDR1 LGHDT, CDR2 YNNKEL (reference sequence). Trimming removed 9 bases from V and 3 bases from J; junction bases left unmatched: 20. The CDR3 here is CARSRPPGQGTQANEKLFF. The DNA for the CDR3 is TGTGCCAGATCACGCCCCCCCGGACAGGGGACACAGGCTAATGAAAAACTGTTTTTT.

CDR3 DNA sequence: TGCGCCAGCAGCCAAAAAGACAGGGGGATAATCGAGACCCAGTACTTC. This translates into CASSQKDRGIIETQYF. This chain connects TRBV4-3 to TRBJ2-5; 9 bases fit TRBD1. CDR3 size: 16 residues. The V gene end was trimmed by 2 bases and the J gene end by 5 bases; junction bases not matched to a gene: 9. Germline V gene sequence: CDR1 LGHNA, CDR2 YSLEER.

The genes are TRBV5-4 and TRBJ2-2; 13 bases agree with TRBD2. This CDR3 contains 18 residues. Trimming at V came to 0 bases and at J to 3 bases, leaving 5 bases not matched to a gene. CDR1 and CDR2 (germline): SGHNT, YYREEE (reference sequence). The CDR3 coding sequence is TGTGCCAGCAGCTTGGGACTAGCGGGAGGCGCGGACACCGGGGAGCTGTTTTTT. Translation: CASSLGLAGGADTGELFF.

V is TRBV5-6 and J is TRBJ2-1; D is unclear. The germline gives CDR1 SGHDT, CDR2 YYEEEE. The CDR3 extends over 14 amino acids. The V gene lost 0 bases and the J gene lost 8 bases, with 12 bases spanning the gap. For the CDR3, the DNA is TGTGCCAGCAGCTTGGGGCCCCAATCCCATGAGCAGTTCTTC. It specifies CASSLGPQSHEQFF.

The rearrangement uses TRBV19 and TRBJ1-5; D unresolved. Germline CDR1 LNHDA, CDR2 SQIVND (reference sequence). V was cut by 6 bases and J by 2 bases, with 11 bases left in between. This CDR3 spans 14 amino acids. The DNA for the CDR3 is TGTGCCAGTAGCGAGACATGGGGCAATCAGCCCCAGCATTTT. Its translation: CASSETWGNQPQHF.

The gene calls are TRBV6-1 and TRBJ1-6, with a possible D match to TRBD1 (5 bases). Deletions cut 7 bases from V and 9 bases from J, with 25 bases between. Germline V lookup: CDR1 MNHNS, CDR2 SASEGT. The CDR3 totals 17 residues. The CDR3 reads CASKGGVGGPSSSPLHF. In DNA form, the CDR3 reads TGTGCCAGCAAAGGAGGGGTCGGAGGTCCGAGTAGTTCACCCCTCCACTTT.

As regards this clonotype: A much larger clone lies one base from this, so it may be a read error. The chain couples TRBV7-2 to TRBJ2-7, with TRBD1 identical over 8 bases. The V gene's germline CDR1 is SGHTA and CDR2 FQGNSA. The CDR3 loop spans 13 amino acids. CDR3 residues: CSTTTGGSYEQYF. DNA of the CDR3: TGTTCCACCACCACAGGGGGGTCCTACGAGCAGTACTTC.

The rearrangement uses TRBV24-1 and TRBJ2-3; the D gene is possibly TRBD1 (6 bases). Trimming pared 7 bases from V and 4 bases from J, leaving 8 bases between. The CDR3 totals 12 residues. The germline CDR1 and CDR2 sequences are KGHDR and SFDVKD. In DNA, the CDR3 is TGTGCCACCAGAGGGGGTTCAGATACGCAGTATTTT. Protein product: CATRGGSDTQYF.

This clonotype has only a few counts. Since a much larger clone is just one base distant, this may be a read error. The chain employs TRBV7-3 and TRBJ1-2; D is undetermined. This CDR3 is built from 13 residues. Germline V gene lookup returns CDR1 SGHTA and CDR2 FQGTGA. Trimming took 3 bases from V and 4 from J, leaving 9 bases between them. CDR3 in amino acids: CASSFDGTYGYTF. In DNA, the CDR3 is TGTGCCAGCAGCTTCGACGGAACCTATGGCTACACCTTC.

The chain recombines TRBV19 with TRBJ1-2; 8 nucleotides agree with TRBD1. V was pared by 6 bases and J by 4 bases, with 19 bases of the junction left unmatched. Germline V gene lookup returns CDR1 LNHDA and CDR2 SQIVND (reference sequence). This CDR3 spans 18 amino acids. CDR3 bases: TGTGCCAGTAGAACCCCAAGGACAGGGAGGAGTAGAGGCTATGGCTACACCTTC. Its protein is CASRTPRTGRSRGYGYTF.

This chain connects TRBV20-1 to TRBJ2-1; D is unresolved. CDR1 and CDR2 (germline): DFQATT, SNEGSKA (reference sequence). Trimming pared 3 bases from V and 6 bases from J, leaving 9 bases between. The CDR3 contains 12 residues. The DNA of the CDR3 is TGCAGTGCTAGCGAAGTGGGCAATGAGCAGTTCTTC. Translation gives CSASEVGNEQFF.

The chain uses TRBV19 and TRBJ2-1; TRBD1 aligns across 8 bases. CDR1 and CDR2 from the germline V gene are LNHDA and SQIVND (reference sequence). There are 17 residues in the CDR3. V dropped 4 bases and J dropped 7; count of bases not matched to a gene: 15. CDR3 DNA sequence: TGTGCCAGTAGTACCCAGTCAGGGGGCCCCTGGTCAAATGAGCAGTTCTTC. Its translation is CASSTQSGGPWSNEQFF.

This clonotype was counted between two and nine times. A much larger clone is a single base away; this may be a read error. The genes are TRBV6-1 and TRBJ1-1; D possibly corresponds to TRBD1 (6 bases). V lost 6 bases to trimming and J lost 1 base, with 9 bases between them. Germline V gene lookup returns CDR1 MNHNS and CDR2 SASEGT. The CDR3 runs to 13 residues. As DNA, the CDR3 is TGTGCCAGCAGATCACAGGGGAACACTGAAGCTTTCTTT. Encoded protein: CASRSQGNTEAFF.

This clonotype was seen ten or more times. The chain is built from TRBV7-2 and TRBJ2-7; 12 bases align to TRBD2. V dropped 1 base and J dropped 4; count of bases not matched to a gene: 2. This CDR3 is built from 15 residues. Germline CDR1 reads SGHTA; CDR2 reads FQGNSA. This CDR3 is CASSLGLAGGYEQYF. CDR3 DNA: TGTGCCAGCAGCTTAGGCCTAGCGGGGGGGTACGAGCAGTACTTC. Variable domain in full (rest from reference TRBV7-2 and TRBJ2-7): GAGVSQSPSNKVTEKGKDVELRCDPISGHTALYWYRQSLGQGLEFLIYFQGNSAPDKSGLPSDRFSAERTGGSVSTLTIQRTQQEDSAVYLCASSLGLAGGYEQYFGPGTRLTVT.

This clonotype came up a few times. V gene TRBV29-1 combines with J gene TRBJ1-2; 7 bases align to TRBD1. V was clipped by 6 bases and J by 0 bases; unmatched bases: 10. The CDR3 covers 15 residues. Germline CDR1 reads SQVTM; CDR2 reads ANQGSEA. CDR3 region: CSVDTGTVANYGYTF. In DNA form, the CDR3 reads TGCAGCGTGGATACCGGGACAGTAGCTAACTATGGCTACACCTTC.

This clonotype showed up just once. The chain couples TRBV5-6 to TRBJ2-3; 9 bases line up with TRBD2. Germline CDR1 reads SGHDT; CDR2 reads YYEEEE. V gave up 1 base and J gave up 0 bases; unmatched junction bases: 3. The CDR3 has 16 residues. The DNA for the CDR3 is TGTGCCAGCAGCTTGTTAGCGGGGGAGAGCACAGATACGCAGTATTTT. It encodes CASSLLAGESTDTQYF.

V is TRBV28 and J is TRBJ1-3; 7 bases are a match to TRBD1. The CDR3 consists of 17 residues. From germline, CDR1 is MDHEN and CDR2 SYDVKM. The V gene end was trimmed by 3 bases and the J gene end by 0 bases; junction bases not matched to a gene: 8. The CDR3 is CASSFGTGALSGNTIYF. The CDR3 DNA is TGTGCCAGCAGTTTTGGAACAGGGGCTCTCTCTGGAAACACCATATATTTT.

This clonotype has more than one count but fewer than ten. The chain employs TRBV28 and TRBJ1-5; D is uncertain. V dropped 5 bases and J dropped 8 bases, with 10 bases sitting between them. The CDR3 totals 12 residues. Germline assignment: CDR1 MDHEN and CDR2 SYDVKM. The CDR3 loop is CASSPRVEPQHF. CDR3 sequence (DNA): TGTGCCAGCAGTCCTAGGGTCGAGCCCCAGCATTTT.

This sequence joins TRBV2 and TRBJ1-1, with D maybe TRBD1 (5 bases). Germline V gene data show CDR1 as SNHLY and CDR2 as FYNNEI. V lost 5 bases and J lost 5, with 18 bases in between. This CDR3 has 15 residues. The CDR3 DNA follows: TGTGCCAGCAGTAGCGTCAGGGTCCGAGGGACTGAAGCTTTCTTT. Translation gives CASSSVRVRGTEAFF.

V and J are TRBV6-2 or TRBV6-3 and TRBJ2-1; 8 nucleotides agree with TRBD1. Losses at the gene ends were 5 bases for V and 4 bases for J; bases not matched to a gene: 7. Germline values: CDR1 MNHEY, CDR2 SVGEGT. The CDR3 runs to 15 residues. CDR3 in DNA: TGTGCCAGCAGTCCCGGGACAGGCGATTACAATGAGCAGTTCTTC. Protein: CASSPGTGDYNEQFF.